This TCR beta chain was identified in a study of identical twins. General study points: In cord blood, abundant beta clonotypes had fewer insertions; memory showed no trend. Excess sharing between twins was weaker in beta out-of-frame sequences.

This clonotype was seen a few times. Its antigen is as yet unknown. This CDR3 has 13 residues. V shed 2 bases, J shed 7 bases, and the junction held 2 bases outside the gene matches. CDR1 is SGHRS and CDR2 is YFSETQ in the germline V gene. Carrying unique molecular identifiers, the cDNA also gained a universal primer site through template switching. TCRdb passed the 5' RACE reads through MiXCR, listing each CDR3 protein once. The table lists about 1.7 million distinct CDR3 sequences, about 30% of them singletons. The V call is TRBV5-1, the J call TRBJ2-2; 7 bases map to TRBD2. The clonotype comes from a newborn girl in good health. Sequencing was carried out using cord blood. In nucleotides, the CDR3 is TGCGCCAGCAGCTTACTAGCGTTCGGGGAGCTGTTTTTT. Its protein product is CASSLLAFGELFF. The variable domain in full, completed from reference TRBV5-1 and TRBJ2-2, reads KAGVTQTPRYLIKTRGQQVTLSCSPISGHRSVSWYQQTPGQGLQFLFEYFSETQRNKGNFPGRFSGRQFSNSRSEMNVSTLELGDSALYLCASSLLAFGELFFGEGSRLTVL.